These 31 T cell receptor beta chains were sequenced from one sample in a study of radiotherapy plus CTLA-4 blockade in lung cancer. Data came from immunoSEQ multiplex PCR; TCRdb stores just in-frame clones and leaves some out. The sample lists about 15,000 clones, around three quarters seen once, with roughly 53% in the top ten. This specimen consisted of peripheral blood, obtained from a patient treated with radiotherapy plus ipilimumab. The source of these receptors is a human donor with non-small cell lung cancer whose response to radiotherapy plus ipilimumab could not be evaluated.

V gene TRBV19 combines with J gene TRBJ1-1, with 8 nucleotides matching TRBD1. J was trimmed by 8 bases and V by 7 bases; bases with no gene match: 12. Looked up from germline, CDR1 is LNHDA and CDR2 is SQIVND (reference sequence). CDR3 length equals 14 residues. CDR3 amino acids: CASNYGQGLAEAFF. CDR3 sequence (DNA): TGTGCCAGTAATTATGGACAGGGCTTGGCGGAAGCTTTCTTT.

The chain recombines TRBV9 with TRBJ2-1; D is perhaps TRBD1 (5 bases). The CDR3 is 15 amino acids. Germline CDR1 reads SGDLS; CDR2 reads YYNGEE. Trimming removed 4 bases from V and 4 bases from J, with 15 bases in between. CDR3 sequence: CASSPGSGAYNEQFF. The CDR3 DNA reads TGTGCCAGCAGCCCAGGGTCCGGAGCTTACAATGAGCAGTTCTTC.

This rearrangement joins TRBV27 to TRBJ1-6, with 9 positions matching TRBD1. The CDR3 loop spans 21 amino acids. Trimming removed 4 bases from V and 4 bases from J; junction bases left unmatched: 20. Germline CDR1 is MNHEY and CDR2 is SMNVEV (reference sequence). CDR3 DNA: TGTGCCAGCAGTTCCTCCCGGGGGCGCGAGGGACAGGGTGGGTATAATTCACCCCTCCACTTT. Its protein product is CASSSSRGREGQGGYNSPLHF.

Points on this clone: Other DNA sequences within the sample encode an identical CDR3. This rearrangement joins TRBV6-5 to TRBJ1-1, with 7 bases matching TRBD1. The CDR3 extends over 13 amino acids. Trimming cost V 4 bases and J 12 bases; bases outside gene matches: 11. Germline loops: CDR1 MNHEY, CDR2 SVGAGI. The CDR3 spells CASSSPGQGETFF. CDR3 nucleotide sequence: TGTGCCAGCAGTTCGCCGGGGCAGGGGGAAACTTTCTTT.

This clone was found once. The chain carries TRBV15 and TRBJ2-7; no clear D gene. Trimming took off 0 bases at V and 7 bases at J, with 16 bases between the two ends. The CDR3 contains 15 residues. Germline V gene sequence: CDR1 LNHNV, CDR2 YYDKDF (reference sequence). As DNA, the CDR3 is TGTGCCACCAGCAGAGATGAGAACGGGCTGGGAGAGCAGTACGTC. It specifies CATSRDENGLGEQYV.

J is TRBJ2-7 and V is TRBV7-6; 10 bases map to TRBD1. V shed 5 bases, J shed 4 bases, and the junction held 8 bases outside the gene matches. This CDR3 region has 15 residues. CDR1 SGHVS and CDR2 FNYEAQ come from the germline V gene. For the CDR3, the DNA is TGTGCCAGCAGCCCAGGGACAGGGGACCTATACGAGCAGTACGTC. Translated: CASSPGTGDLYEQYV.

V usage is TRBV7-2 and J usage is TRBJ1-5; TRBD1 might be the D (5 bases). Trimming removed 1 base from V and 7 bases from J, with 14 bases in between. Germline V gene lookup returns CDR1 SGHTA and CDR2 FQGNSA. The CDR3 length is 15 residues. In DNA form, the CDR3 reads TGTGCCAGCAGCTTAGAGGTCGCGGCAGGGCAGCCCCAGCATTTT. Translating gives CASSLEVAAGQPQHF.

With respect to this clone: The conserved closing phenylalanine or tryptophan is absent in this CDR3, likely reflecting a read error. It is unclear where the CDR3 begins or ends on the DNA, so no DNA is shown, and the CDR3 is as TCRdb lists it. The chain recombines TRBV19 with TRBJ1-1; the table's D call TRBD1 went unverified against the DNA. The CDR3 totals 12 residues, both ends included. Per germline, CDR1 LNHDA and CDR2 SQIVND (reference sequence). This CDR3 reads CASSTQGASPAL.

CDR3 in amino acids: CASSDLPGASYEQYF. The CDR3, as DNA: TGTGCCAGCAGTGATTTGCCAGGCGCCTCCTACGAGCAGTACTTC. The V call is TRBV2, the J call TRBJ2-7, with D unclear. CDR3 length: 15 residues. The germline gives CDR1 SNHLY, CDR2 FYNNEI. V dropped 3 bases and J dropped 0 bases, with 12 bases sitting between them.

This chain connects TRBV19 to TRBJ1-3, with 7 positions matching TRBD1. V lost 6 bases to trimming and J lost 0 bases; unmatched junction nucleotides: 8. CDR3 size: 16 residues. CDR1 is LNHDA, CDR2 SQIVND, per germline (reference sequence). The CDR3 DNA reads TGTGCCAGTAGAAACCCAAACAGGGGCTCTGGAAACACCATATATTTT. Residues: CASRNPNRGSGNTIYF.

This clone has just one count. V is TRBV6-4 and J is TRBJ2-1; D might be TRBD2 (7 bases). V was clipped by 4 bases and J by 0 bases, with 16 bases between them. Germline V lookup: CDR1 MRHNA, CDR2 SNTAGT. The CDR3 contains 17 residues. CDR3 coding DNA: TGTGCCAGCAGTGCGGGGGGCGCAACGGTCTCCTACAATGAGCAGTTCTTC. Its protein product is CASSAGGATVSYNEQFF.

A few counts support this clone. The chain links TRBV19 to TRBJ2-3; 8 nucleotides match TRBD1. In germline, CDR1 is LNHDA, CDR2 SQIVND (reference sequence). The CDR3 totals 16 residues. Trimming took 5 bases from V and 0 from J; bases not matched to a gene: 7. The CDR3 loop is CASSALQGVSTDTQYF. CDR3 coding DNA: TGTGCCAGTAGTGCCTTACAGGGGGTAAGCACAGATACGCAGTATTTT.

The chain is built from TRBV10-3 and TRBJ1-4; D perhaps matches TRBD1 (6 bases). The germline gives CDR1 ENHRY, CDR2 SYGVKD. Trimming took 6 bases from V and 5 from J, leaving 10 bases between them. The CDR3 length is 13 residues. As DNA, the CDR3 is TGTGCCATCAGGGACAGTCCGAATGAAAAACTGTTTTTT. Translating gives CAIRDSPNEKLFF.

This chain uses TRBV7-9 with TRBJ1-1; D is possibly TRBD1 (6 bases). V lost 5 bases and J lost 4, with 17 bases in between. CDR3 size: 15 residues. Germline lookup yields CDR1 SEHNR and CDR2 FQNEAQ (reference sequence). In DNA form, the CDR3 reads TGTGCCAGCAGCAAAGCGGGGGCTTCGGTCACTGAAGCTTTCTTT. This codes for CASSKAGASVTEAFF.

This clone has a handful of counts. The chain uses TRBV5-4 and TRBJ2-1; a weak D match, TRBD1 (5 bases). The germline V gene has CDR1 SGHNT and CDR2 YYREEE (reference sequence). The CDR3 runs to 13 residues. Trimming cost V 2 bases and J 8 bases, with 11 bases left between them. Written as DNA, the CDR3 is TGTGCCAGCAGCTTTTCAGCCAGGGATGAGCAGTTCTTC. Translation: CASSFSARDEQFF.

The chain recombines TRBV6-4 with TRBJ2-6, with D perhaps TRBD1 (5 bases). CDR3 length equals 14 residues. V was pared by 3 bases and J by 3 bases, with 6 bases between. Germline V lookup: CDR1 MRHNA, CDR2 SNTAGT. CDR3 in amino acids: CASSEGVGANVLTF. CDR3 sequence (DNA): TGTGCCAGCAGTGAAGGGGTTGGGGCCAACGTCCTGACTTTC.

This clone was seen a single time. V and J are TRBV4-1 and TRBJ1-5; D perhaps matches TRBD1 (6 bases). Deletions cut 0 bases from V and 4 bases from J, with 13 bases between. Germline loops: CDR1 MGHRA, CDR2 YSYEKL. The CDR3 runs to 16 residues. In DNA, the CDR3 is TGCGCCAGCAGCCAAGAGGTCCAGGGGTGGAATCAGCCCCAGCATTTT. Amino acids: CASSQEVQGWNQPQHF.

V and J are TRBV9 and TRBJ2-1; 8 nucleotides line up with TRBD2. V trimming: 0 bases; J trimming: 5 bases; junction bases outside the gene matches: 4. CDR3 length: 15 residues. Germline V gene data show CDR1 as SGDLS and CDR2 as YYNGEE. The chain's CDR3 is CASSVGGGPDNEQFF. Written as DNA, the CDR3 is TGTGCCAGCAGCGTAGGCGGGGGGCCTGACAATGAGCAGTTCTTC.

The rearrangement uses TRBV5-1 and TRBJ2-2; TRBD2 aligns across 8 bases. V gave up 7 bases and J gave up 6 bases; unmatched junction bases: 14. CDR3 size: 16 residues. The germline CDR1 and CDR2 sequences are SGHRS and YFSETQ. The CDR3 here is CASGAIERGYSGELFF. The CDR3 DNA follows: TGCGCCAGCGGAGCTATCGAGCGGGGGTATTCCGGGGAGCTGTTTTTT.

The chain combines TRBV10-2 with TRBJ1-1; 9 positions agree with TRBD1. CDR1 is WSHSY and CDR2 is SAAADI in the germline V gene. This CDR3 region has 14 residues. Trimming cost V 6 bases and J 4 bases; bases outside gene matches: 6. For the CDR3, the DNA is TGCGCCAGCAGGGGAGGGACAGGGACCACTGAAGCTTTCTTT. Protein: CASRGGTGTTEAFF.

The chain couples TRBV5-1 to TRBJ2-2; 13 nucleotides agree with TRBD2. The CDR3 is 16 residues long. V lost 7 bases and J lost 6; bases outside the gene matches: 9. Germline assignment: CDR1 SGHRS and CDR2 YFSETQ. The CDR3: CASGGLAGVVAGELFF. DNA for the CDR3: TGCGCCAGCGGCGGACTAGCGGGGGTAGTAGCCGGGGAGCTGTTTTTT.

The CDR3 coding sequence is TGTGCCAGCAGACCCAGGGGGGCAGGCAATCAGCCCCAGCATTTT. Translating gives CASRPRGAGNQPQHF. The chain employs TRBV6-5 and TRBJ1-5, with 7 bases lining up with TRBD1. V shed 6 bases, J shed 2 bases, and the junction held 7 bases outside the gene matches. Germline-derived CDR1 and CDR2 are MNHEY and SVGAGI. The CDR3 spans 15 residues.

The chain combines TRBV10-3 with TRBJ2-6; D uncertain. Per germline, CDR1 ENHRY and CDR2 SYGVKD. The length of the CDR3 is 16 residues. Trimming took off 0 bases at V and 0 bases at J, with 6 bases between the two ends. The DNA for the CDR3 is TGTGCCATCAGTGAGTCTGGCCCCTCTGGGGCCAACGTCCTGACTTTC. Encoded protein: CAISESGPSGANVLTF.

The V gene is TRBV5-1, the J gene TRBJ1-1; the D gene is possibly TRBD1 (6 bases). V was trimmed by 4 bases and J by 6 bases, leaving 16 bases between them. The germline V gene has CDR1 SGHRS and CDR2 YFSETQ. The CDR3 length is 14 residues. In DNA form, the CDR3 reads TGCGCCAGCAGCGAACGCGCGGACAGACCTGAAGCTTTCTTT. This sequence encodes CASSERADRPEAFF.

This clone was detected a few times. In DNA form, the CDR3 reads TGTGCCAGCAGCCCGGGGCAGGGGGCCATGGGTGGCTACACCTTC. This gives the protein CASSPGQGAMGGYTF. The chain links TRBV7-2 to TRBJ1-2, with 8 bases matching TRBD1. This CDR3 contains 15 residues. Germline assignment: CDR1 SGHTA and CDR2 FQGNSA. The V and J ends lost 5 bases and 7 bases, in that order; junction bases with no gene match: 12.

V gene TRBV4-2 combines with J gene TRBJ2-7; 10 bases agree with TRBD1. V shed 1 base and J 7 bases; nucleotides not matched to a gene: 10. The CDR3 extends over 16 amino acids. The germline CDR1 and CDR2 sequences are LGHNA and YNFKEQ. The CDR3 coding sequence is TGTGCCAGCAGCCAAGCAATGGGACAGGGGATCTTAGAGCAGTACTTC. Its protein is CASSQAMGQGILEQYF.

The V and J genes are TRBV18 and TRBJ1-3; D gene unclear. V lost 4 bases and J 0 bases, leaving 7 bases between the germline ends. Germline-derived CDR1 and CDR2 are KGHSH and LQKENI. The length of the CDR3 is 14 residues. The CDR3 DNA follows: TGTGCCAGCTCACGGGGAGGCTCTGGAAACACCATATATTTT. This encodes CASSRGGSGNTIYF. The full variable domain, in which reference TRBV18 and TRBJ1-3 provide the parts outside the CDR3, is NAGVMQNPRHLVRRRGQEARLRCSPMKGHSHVYWYRQLPEEGLKFMVYLQKENIIDESGMPKERFSAEFPKEGPSILRIQQVVRGDSAAYFCASSRGGSGNTIYFGEGSWLTVV.

CDR3 sequence: CASSLSGQGTYEQYF. CDR3 in DNA: TGTGCCAGCAGTTTATCGGGACAGGGCACGTACGAGCAGTACTTC. V is TRBV27 and J is TRBJ2-5, with 9 bases matching TRBD1. The DNA matches TRBJ2-7 better at its end, which makes the J call doubtful. Germline values: CDR1 MNHEY, CDR2 SMNVEV (reference sequence). CDR3 size: 15 residues.

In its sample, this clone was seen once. DNA of the CDR3: TGCGCCAGCAGCTTGTTGGGGGGAACGGGGACTGAAGCTTTCTTT. It codes for CASSLLGGTGTEAFF. This chain joins TRBV5-1 and TRBJ1-1; TRBD1 is a possible D gene (5 bases). The CDR3 covers 15 residues. From germline, CDR1 is SGHRS and CDR2 YFSETQ. Between the trimmed V and J ends, which lost 1 base and 5 bases, there was a span of 15 bases.

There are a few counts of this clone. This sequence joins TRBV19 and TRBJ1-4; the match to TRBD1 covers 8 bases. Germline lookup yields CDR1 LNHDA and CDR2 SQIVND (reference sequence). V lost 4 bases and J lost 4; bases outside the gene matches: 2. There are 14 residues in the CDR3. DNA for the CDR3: TGTGCCAGTAGTACTACAGGGGGTAATGAAAAACTGTTTTTT. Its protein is CASSTTGGNEKLFF. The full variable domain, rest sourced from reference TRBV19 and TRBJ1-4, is DGGITQSPKYLFRKEGQNVTLSCEQNLNHDAMYWYRQDPGQGLRLIYYSQIVNDFQKGDIAEGYSVSREKKESFPLTVTSAQKNPTAFYLCASSTTGGNEKLFFGSGTQLSVL.

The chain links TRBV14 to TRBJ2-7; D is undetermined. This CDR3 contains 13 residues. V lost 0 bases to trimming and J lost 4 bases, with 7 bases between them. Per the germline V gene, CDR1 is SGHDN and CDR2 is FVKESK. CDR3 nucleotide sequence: TGTGCCAGCAGCCAAGATCACGGGTACGAGCAGTACTTC. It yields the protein CASSQDHGYEQYF.